This T cell receptor (beta chain) was sequenced in a study of beta chain features in type 1 diabetes. Whole-study findings and limits: cDNA sequencing could over-represent cells with high TCR expression. Significant though moderate, a shortening of TCRB CDR3s appeared in all four CD4+ subsets of Type 1 diabetes patients.

The authors reverse transcribed all of the isolated RNA, so sequencing captured expressed TCRB transcripts. Roughly 3.7 million reads, on average, came from each naive, central memory and regulatory T cell sample. Produced via immunoSEQ multiplex PCR; TCRdb's table is partial and in-frame only. The data contain about 340,000 clones, around 8% of them singletons. V lost 0 bases, J lost 5 bases, and 9 bases lay in between. Per the germline V gene, CDR1 is SGHAT and CDR2 is FQNNGV. The CDR3 consists of 14 residues. Purity above 95% was achieved in all sorted populations. This clone was observed a handful of times. Its target is not known.

The TCR was taken from a woman under 30 in good health. The sample consisted of central memory CD4+ T cells from blood. V gene TRBV11-2 combines with J gene TRBJ2-3; D is undetermined. Written as DNA, the CDR3 is TGTGCCAGCAGCTTAGATACTCGTCGAGATACGCAGTATTTT. It encodes CASSLDTRRDTQYF.